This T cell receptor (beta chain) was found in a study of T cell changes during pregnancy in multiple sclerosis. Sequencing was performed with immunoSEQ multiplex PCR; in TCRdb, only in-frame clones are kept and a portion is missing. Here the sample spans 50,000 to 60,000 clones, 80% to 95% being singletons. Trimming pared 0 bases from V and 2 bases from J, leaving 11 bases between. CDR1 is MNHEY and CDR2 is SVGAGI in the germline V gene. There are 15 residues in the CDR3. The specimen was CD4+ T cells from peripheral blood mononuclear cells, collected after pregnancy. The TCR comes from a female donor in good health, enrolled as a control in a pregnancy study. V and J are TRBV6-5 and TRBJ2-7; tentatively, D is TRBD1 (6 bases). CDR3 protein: CASSYSGRGPYEQYF. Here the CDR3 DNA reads TGTGCCAGCAGTTACTCGGGCAGGGGTCCCTACGAGCAGTACTTC.